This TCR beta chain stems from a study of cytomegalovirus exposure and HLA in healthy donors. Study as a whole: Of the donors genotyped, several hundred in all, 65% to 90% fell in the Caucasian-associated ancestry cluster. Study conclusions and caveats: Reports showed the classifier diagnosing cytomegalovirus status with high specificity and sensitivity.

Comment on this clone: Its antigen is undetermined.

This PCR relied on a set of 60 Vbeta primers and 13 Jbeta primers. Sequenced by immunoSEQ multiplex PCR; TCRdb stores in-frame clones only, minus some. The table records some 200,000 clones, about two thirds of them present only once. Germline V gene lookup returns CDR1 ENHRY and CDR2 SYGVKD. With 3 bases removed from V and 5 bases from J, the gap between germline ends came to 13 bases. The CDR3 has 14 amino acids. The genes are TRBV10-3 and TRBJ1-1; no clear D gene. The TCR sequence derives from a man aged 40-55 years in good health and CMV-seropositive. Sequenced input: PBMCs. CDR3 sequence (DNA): TGTGCCATCAGTGAAAGGAGCGGGGAAACTGAAGCTTTCTTT. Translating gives CAISERSGETEAFF.